Following are 9 T cell receptor beta chains from one sample sequenced in a study of T cells in Graves' hyperthyroidism and ophthalmopathy. Amplified TCR beta CDR3 regions derived from RNA transcripts. First-round RT-PCR targeting the TCR CDR3 was performed with the HTBI primer set. TCRdb reprocessed the multiplex PCR reads via MiXCR and lists one record per CDR3 protein. This table has tens of thousands of distinct CDR3 sequences, about 47% appearing once. Sequenced material: blood. The receptors shown here come from a man aged 35 to 55 with Graves' ophthalmopathy.

This clonotype was counted ten times or more. The chain recombines TRBV6-5 with TRBJ2-7; the match to TRBD1 covers 7 bases. This CDR3 is built from 12 residues. Germline-derived CDR1 and CDR2 are MNHEY and SVGAGI. Unmatched junction bases numbered 6, after V lost 10 bases and J lost 3 bases. The CDR3 nucleotides read TGTGCCACCAGGGGGAAAATCTACGAGCAGTACTTC. Translated, it gives CATRGKIYEQYF.

The V gene is TRBV2, the J gene TRBJ2-3; D is unclear. The CDR3 has 15 amino acids. Trimming pared 1 base from V and 4 bases from J, leaving 12 bases between. CDR1 and CDR2 (germline): SNHLY, FYNNEI. CDR3 coding DNA: TGTGCCAGCAGTGAAGATTGGGGATTGGCAGATACGCAGTATTTT. Its protein product is CASSEDWGLADTQYF. The full variable domain, completed using reference TRBV2 and TRBJ2-3, is EPEVTQTPSHQVTQMGQEVILRCVPISNHLYFYWYRQILGQKVEFLVSFYNNEISEKSEIFDDQFSVERPDGSNFTLKIRSTKLEDSAMYFCASSEDWGLADTQYFGPGTRLTVL.

By share, this clonotype ranks as medium-sized. V is TRBV19 and J is TRBJ1-5; D may be TRBD1 (6 bases). In germline, CDR1 is LNHDA, CDR2 SQIVND (reference sequence). The CDR3 contains 12 residues. Trimming took off 7 bases at V and 15 bases at J, with 19 bases between the two ends. The CDR3 DNA reads TGTGCCAGTACTCCATCGGGACAAGTGCGGCATTTT. Its protein is CASTPSGQVRHF.

This chain links TRBV20-1 with TRBJ2-7; TRBD1 is a possible D gene (6 bases). With 7 bases removed from V and 7 bases from J, the gap between germline ends came to 20 bases. The germline gives CDR1 DFQATT, CDR2 SNEGSKA (reference sequence). This CDR3 comprises 13 residues. The CDR3 is CSVMRREGGEQYF. As DNA, the CDR3 is TGCAGTGTAATGCGCAGGGAAGGGGGTGAGCAGTACTTC.

Within the sample, this clonotype is medium-sized. J is TRBJ2-7 and V is TRBV15; D is ambiguous. Germline V gene lookup returns CDR1 LNHNV and CDR2 YYDKDF (reference sequence). The V gene lost 4 bases and the J gene lost 6 bases, with 13 bases spanning the gap. The CDR3 spans 13 residues. The CDR3 loop is CATSTTPPGEQYF. The CDR3 DNA follows: TGTGCCACCAGCACTACTCCGCCCGGCGAGCAGTACTTC.

The V and J genes are TRBV20-1 and TRBJ2-7, with 9 nucleotides matching TRBD2. Germline V gene lookup returns CDR1 DFQATT and CDR2 SNEGSKA (reference sequence). V lost 1 base to trimming and J lost 2 bases; unmatched junction nucleotides: 3. The CDR3 totals 14 residues. Here the CDR3 reads CSARGGLAPYEQYF. The CDR3 bases are TGCAGTGCTAGAGGGGGACTAGCACCCTACGAGCAGTACTTC.

This clonotype was seen repeatedly, ten times or more. The chain carries TRBV7-2 and TRBJ1-3; D remains unclear. V was shortened by 1 base and J by 0 bases, with 13 bases between the two germline ends. The CDR3 spans 17 residues. Germline loops: CDR1 SGHTA, CDR2 FQGNSA. The CDR3 nucleotides are TGTGCCAGCAGCTTAGGCGCCAGGTCCAGCTCTGGAAACACCATATATTTT. This gives the protein CASSLGARSSSGNTIYF.

This clonotype has a count of ten or more. This chain links TRBV20-1 with TRBJ1-4; TRBD1 might be the D (6 bases). Germline lookup yields CDR1 DFQATT and CDR2 SNEGSKA (reference sequence). The CDR3 covers 15 residues. The V end lost 2 bases, the J end lost 7 bases, and 17 bases lay between the germline ends. The CDR3 spells CSARWAGDLSEKLFF. The CDR3 DNA reads TGCAGTGCTAGATGGGCAGGGGATCTAAGTGAAAAACTGTTTTTT.

This clonotype was detected many times. The CDR3 is CASRQGNEKLFF. In nucleotides, the CDR3 is TGTGCCAGCAGACAGGGTAATGAAAAACTGTTTTTT. The chain is built from TRBV6-6 and TRBJ1-4, with D maybe TRBD1 (6 bases). V was cut by 6 bases and J by 4 bases, with 6 bases left in between. Per the germline V gene, CDR1 is MNHNY and CDR2 is SVGAGI (reference sequence). CDR3 length: 12 amino acids.